This T cell receptor beta chain was sequenced in a study of blood T cell repertoires in COVID-19 (dated by TCRdb to 2019 to 2021). At the level of the whole study: The collaborator samples originated in the United States, Italy and Spain and spanned the acute and convalescent phases of COVID-19. The prospective study material was composed of cDNA or gDNA derived from T cells, B-cell-depleted T cells, or PBMCs. The dataset comprised deeply sampled blood TCRbeta repertoires from subjects exposed to, actively infected with, or recovered from COVID-19. The repertoires were made available in a free public database intended to serve as a resource for research on the immune response to SARS-CoV-2. The samples were drawn from two sources: the first 160 participants of the ongoing ImmuneRACE study, and 1,200 or so subjects contributed by 6 global collaborators. A de-identified subject ID, COVID-19 status, age in years and sex were almost always included in the sample metadata. HLA class I and class II types, where available, came from metadata supplied by the sample provider rather than from assay-based typing.

Each collaborating institution followed its own protocols to collect whole blood in K2EDTA tubes. For TCRbeta analysis, collaborators shipped samples as frozen whole blood, isolated PBMCs, or DNA extracted from either of those sample types. As encoded in the germline V gene, CDR1 is SGHTA while CDR2 is FQGNSA. Compared with germline, V lacks 6 bases and J lacks 6 bases; bases without a gene match: 8. From the cysteine up to the phenylalanine, the CDR3 has a length of 16 residues. Of all the DNA, just the CDR3 is kept, 48 bases in frame from base 1. The immunoSEQ Assay, a bias-controlled multiplex PCR, was used to amplify TCRbeta CDR3 regions from genomic DNA. Per the original workflow: The number of nucleated cells in each sample was estimated by amplification of reference gene primers within the assay. To quantify the absolute abundance of each unique TCRbeta CDR3 rearrangement, sequence reads were collapsed and filtered. For each sample, productive Simpson clonality was calculated as the square root of Simpson's diversity index across productive rearrangements. Held by TCRdb, this immuneACCESS table contains in-frame sequences only and omits some clones. Under half of the omission traces to an unresolved V gene where checked; the cause of the rest is unknown. V, J and clone size were drawn from that table, and D and trimming were deduced from the DNA. The sample has 90,000 to 120,000 clones on record, more than 70% of them singletons. About 4.2% of the sample belongs to the ten largest clones.

As to this clone: The target of this receptor is not known. Base qualities are not provided; no much larger clone lies one nucleotide away.

The study at large found these results: Clinical and demographic metadata were provided uncurated, with the amount varying by source and participant.

The TCR originated in a human donor in a cohort sampled during active COVID-19. The V gene is TRBV7-2 and the J gene is TRBJ2-2; a stretch of 12 junction bases matches TRBD2. The specimen was peripheral blood. The sequenced DNA is TGTGCCAGCAGTCAACTAGCGGGAGGCACCGCCGGGGAGCTGTTTTTT. This codes for CASSQLAGGTAGELFF. When the CDR3 is completed using the reference TRBV7-2 and TRBJ2-2 genes on either side, the full variable domain is GAGVSQSPSNKVTEKGKDVELRCDPISGHTALYWYRQSLGQGLEFLIYFQGNSAPDKSGLPSDRFSAERTGGSVSTLTIQRTQQEDSAVYLCASSQLAGGTAGELFFGEGSRLTVL.